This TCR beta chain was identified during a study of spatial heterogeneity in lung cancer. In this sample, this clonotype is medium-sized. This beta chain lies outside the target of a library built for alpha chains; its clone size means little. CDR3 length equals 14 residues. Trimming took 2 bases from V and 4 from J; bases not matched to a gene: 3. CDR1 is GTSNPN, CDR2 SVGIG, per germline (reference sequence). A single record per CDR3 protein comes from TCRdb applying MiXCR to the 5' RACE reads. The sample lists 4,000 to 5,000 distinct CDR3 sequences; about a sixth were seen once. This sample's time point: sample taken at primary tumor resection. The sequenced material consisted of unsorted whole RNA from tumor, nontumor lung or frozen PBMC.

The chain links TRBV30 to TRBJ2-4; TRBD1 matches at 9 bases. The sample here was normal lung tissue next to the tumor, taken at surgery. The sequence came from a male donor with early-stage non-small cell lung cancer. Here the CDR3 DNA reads TGTGCCTGGAGTACGGGGACAGGGAAAAACATTCAGTACTTC. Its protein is CAWSTGTGKNIQYF.